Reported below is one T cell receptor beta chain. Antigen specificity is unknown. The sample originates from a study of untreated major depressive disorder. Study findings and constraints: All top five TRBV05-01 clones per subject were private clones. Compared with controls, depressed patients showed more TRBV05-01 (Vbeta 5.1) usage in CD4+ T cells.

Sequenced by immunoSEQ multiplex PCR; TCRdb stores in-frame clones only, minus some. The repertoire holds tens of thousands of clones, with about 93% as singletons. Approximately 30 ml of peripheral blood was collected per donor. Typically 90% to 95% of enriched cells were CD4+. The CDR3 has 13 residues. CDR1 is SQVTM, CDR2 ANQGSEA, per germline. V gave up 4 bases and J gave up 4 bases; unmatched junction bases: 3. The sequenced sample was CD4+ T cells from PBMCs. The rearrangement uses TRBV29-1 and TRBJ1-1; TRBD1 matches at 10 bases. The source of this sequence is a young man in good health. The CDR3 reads CSVAGTGVTEAFF. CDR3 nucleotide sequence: TGCAGCGTTGCCGGGACAGGGGTCACTGAAGCTTTCTTT.